This T cell receptor (beta chain) was captured by sequencing in a study of response to subunit inactivated influenza vaccine (dated by TCRdb to 2016 to 2019). A note on the overall study: Deep quantitative profiling of the T cell receptor repertoire was used in the study to follow responses to a trivalent subunit inactivated influenza vaccine. Summary of the overall study and its limitations: The authors suggested that each seasonal influenza vaccination may recruit only a limited number of new T cells.

Turning to this clonotype: The antigen this receptor binds is unknown. There are no base qualities to consult, and no much larger clone falls within one base.

The germline V gene (reference sequence) yields LNHNV for CDR1 and YYDKDF for CDR2. The CDR3, from cysteine to phenylalanine, totals 15 residues. Solely the CDR3 DNA is kept, with 45 bases framed from the first base. V and J lose 1 base and 0 bases, and a span of 7 bases separates them. The library was obtained by RT-PCR. Sequencer: Illumina HiSeq 2500. TCRdb passed the public sequencing reads through fastp at Q25 and MiXCR, retaining productive beta sequences. For every CDR3 protein sequence, its rows merge into one entry that carries the most common genes and DNA. The sample table lists about 700,000 distinct CDR3 sequences, about 14% of them with a count of one. Approximately 6.5% of the sample is held by the ten biggest clonotypes.

The TCR sequence derives from a man aged 45-65 years who received an inactivated influenza vaccine. Donor details come from another sample of the same person, matched by shared clones. In this chain, TRBV15 is recombined with TRBJ2-1; too little of a D gene remains to name it. The sequencing here drew on PBMCs from blood, taken 14 to 15 days before vaccination. For the CDR3, the sequence is CATSRVRSSYNEQFF. At the DNA level, the sequence is TGTGCCACCAGCAGAGTTCGGAGCTCCTACAATGAGCAGTTCTTC.